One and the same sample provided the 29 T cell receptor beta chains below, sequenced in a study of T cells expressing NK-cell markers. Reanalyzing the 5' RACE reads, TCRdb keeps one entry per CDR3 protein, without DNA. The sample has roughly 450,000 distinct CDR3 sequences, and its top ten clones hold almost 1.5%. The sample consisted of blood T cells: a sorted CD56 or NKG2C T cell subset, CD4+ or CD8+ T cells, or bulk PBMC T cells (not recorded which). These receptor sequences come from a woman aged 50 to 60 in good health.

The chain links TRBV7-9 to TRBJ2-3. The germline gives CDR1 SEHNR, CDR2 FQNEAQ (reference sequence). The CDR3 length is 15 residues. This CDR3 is CASSYSGRKLDTQYF.

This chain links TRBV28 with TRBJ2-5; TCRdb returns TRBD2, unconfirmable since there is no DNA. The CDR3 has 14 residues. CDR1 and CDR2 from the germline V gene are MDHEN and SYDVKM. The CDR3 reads CASSSGTRVKTQYF.

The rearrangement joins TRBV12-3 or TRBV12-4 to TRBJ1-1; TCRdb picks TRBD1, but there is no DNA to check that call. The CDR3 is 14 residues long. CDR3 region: CASSLSGRGTEAFF.

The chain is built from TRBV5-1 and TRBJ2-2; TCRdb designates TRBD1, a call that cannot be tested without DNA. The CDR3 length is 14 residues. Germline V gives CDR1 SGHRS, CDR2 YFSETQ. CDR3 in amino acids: CASSPKQGVGELFF.

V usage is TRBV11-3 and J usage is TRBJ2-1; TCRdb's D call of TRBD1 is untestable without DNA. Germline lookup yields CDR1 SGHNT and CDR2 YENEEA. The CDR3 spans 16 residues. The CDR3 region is CASSTGTGRSVNEQFF.

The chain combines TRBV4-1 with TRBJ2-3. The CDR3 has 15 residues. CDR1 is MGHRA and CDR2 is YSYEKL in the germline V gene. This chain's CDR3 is CASSQGPIRTDTQYF.

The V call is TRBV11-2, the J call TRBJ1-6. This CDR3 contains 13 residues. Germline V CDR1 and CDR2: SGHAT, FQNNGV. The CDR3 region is CASSTQTRLPLHF.

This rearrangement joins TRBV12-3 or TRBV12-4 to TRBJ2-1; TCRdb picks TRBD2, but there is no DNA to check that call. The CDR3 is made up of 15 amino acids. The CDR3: CASSARVTPHNEQFF.

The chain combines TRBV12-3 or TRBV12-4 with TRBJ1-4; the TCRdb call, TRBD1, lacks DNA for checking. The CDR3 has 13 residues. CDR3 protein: CASSHTDEGKLFF.

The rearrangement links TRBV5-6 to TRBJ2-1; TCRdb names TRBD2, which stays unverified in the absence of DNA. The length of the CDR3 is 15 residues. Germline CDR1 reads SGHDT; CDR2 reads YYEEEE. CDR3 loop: CASSLSGRFGNEQFF.

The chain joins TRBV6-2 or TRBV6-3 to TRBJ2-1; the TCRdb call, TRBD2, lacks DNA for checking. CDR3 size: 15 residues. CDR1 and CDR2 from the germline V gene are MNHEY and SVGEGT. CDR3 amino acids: CASSKLGVAGNEQFF.

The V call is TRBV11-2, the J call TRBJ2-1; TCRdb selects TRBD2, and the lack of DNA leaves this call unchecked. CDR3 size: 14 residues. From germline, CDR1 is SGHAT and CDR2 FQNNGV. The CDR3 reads CASSNLQGRNEQFF.

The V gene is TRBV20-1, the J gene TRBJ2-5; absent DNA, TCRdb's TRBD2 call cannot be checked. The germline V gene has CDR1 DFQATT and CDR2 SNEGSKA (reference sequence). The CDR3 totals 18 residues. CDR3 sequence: CSARPPPGLAGVRETQYF.

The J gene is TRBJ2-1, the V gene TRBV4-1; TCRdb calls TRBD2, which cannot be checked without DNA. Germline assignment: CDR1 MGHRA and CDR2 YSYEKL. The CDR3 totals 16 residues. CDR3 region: CASSQPGLAGAYEQFF.

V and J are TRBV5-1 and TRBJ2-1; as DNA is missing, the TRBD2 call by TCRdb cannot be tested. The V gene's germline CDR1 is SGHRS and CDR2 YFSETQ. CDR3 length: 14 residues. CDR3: CASKRWGEGHEQFF.

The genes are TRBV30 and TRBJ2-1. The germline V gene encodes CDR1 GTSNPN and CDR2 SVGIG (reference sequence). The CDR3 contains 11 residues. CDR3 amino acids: CAWSVLEEQFF.

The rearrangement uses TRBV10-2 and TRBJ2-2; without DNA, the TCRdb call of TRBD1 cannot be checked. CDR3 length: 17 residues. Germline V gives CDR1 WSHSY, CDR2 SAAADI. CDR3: CASSDLRTGENTGELFF.

The chain's CDR3 is CASSLGQGSFYGYTF. The rearrangement uses TRBV7-9 and TRBJ1-2; TCRdb lists TRBD1, though no DNA is available to test this call. Germline V gene sequence: CDR1 SEHNR, CDR2 FQNEAQ (reference sequence). The CDR3 extends over 15 amino acids.

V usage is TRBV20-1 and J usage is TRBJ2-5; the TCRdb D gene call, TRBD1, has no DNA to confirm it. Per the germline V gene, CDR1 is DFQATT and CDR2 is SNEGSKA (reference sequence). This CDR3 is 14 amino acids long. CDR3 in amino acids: CSARNRDLPETQYF.

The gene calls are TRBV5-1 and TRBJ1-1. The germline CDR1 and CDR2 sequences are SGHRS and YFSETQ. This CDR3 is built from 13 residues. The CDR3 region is CASSLGESQEAFF.

The CDR3 here is CASSLGTANSPLHF. The rearrangement joins TRBV12-3 or TRBV12-4 to TRBJ1-6; TCRdb indicates TRBD1, and absent DNA this call remains unverified. This CDR3 has 14 amino acids.

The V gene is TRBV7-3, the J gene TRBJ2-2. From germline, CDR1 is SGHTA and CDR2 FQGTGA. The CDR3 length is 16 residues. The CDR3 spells CASSSTGTSNTGELFF.

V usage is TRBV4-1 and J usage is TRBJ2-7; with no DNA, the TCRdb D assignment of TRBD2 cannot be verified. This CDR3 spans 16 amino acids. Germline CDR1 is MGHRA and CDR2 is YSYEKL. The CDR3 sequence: CASSQSTSGNAREQYF.

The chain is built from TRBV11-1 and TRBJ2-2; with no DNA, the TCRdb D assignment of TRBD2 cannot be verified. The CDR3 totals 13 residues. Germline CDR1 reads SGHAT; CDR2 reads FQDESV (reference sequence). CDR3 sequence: CATGEGFTGELFF.

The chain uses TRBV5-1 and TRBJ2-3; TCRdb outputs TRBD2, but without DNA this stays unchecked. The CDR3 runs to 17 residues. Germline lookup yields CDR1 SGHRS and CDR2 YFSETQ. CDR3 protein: CASSLVAPRPGTDTQYF.

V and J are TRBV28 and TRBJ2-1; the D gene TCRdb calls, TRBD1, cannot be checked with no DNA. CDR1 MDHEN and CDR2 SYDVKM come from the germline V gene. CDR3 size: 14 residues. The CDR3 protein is CASSWDRVFNEQFF.

The CDR3 here is CASSMGLAGVRYEQYF. The chain recombines TRBV5-1 with TRBJ2-7; TCRdb names TRBD2, which stays unverified in the absence of DNA. CDR1 is SGHRS, CDR2 YFSETQ, per germline. The CDR3 is made up of 16 amino acids.

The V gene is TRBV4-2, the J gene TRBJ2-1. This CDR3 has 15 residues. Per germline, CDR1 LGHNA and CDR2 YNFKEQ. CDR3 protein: CASSQDAFSYNEQFF.

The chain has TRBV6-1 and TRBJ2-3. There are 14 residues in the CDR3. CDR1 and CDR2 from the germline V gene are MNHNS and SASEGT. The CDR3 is CASSEGGWADTQYF.